Each of the 32 T cell receptor beta chains below was sequenced from the same sample in a study of molecular identifiers for immune sequencing clone quantification. TCRdb used MiXCR to reprocess the PCR reads, holding one entry per CDR3 protein. Of about 89,000 distinct CDR3 sequences listed, 15% to 20% were seen once; the top ten hold around 0.8%. Sequencing was done on a sample of naive CD8+ T cells from blood, with Jurkat cell RNA spiked in. The sample's subset: FACS-sorted CD8+CD4-CCR7+CD45RA+ naive T cells. These receptors were collected from a human donor in good health. Some libraries in this study had Jurkat cell RNA spiked in.

The chain carries TRBV6-4 and TRBJ2-1; the match to TRBD2 covers 10 bases. Per germline, CDR1 MRHNA and CDR2 SNTAGT. Losses at the gene ends were 2 bases for V and 3 bases for J; bases not matched to a gene: 4. The CDR3 has 16 residues. CDR3 residues: CASSDAGTSVYNEQFF. Written as DNA, the CDR3 is TGTGCCAGCAGTGACGCCGGGACTAGCGTCTACAATGAGCAGTTCTTC.

This clonotype was detected many times. This sequence joins TRBV7-9 and TRBJ2-3; TRBD2 matches at 9 bases. V gave up 6 bases and J gave up 3 bases; unmatched junction bases: 7. Germline assignment: CDR1 SEHNR and CDR2 FQNEAQ (reference sequence). The CDR3 has 15 residues. CDR3 sequence: CASSFSGRRTDTQYF. The CDR3 DNA follows: TGTGCCAGCAGTTTTAGCGGGAGAAGAACAGATACGCAGTATTTT.

This clonotype has a count of ten or more. The chain combines TRBV9 with TRBJ1-1, with D unclear. Germline-derived CDR1 and CDR2 are SGDLS and YYNGEE. The V end lost 5 bases, the J end lost 1 base, and 9 bases lay between the germline ends. The CDR3 is made up of 13 amino acids. The CDR3 DNA sequence: TGTGCCAGCAGTCGTAGTAAGAACACTGAAGCTTTCTTT. Residues: CASSRSKNTEAFF.

There are many counts of this clonotype. J is TRBJ2-6 and V is TRBV24-1; TRBD2 might be the D (6 bases). The CDR3 covers 14 residues. Trimming removed 10 bases from V and 2 bases from J, with 11 bases in between. Germline V lookup: CDR1 KGHDR, CDR2 SFDVKD. The CDR3 coding sequence is TGTGCCACTTCCGGAGGGCCTGGGGCCAACGTCCTGACTTTC. Encoded protein: CATSGGPGANVLTF.

This clonotype was detected ten times or more. Here the CDR3 reads CATRWGGEQYF. CDR3 DNA sequence: TGTGCCACCCGGTGGGGCGGCGAGCAGTACTTC. J is TRBJ2-7 and V is TRBV6-2 or TRBV6-3; TRBD1 might be the D (5 bases). V was cut by 10 bases and J by 6 bases, with 13 bases left in between. This CDR3 comprises 11 residues. CDR1 and CDR2 from the germline V gene are MNHEY and SVGEGT.

Ten or more counts support this clonotype. The chain is built from TRBV3-1 and TRBJ2-6; the D is unclear. The V end was cut by 0 bases, the J end by 0 bases, with 6 bases between. Germline CDR1 LGHDT, CDR2 YNNKEL (reference sequence). CDR3 size: 16 residues. The DNA for the CDR3 is TGTGCCAGCAGCCAAGAACGAGACTCTGGGGCCAACGTCCTGACTTTC. It codes for CASSQERDSGANVLTF.

This clonotype was picked up many times. The chain is built from TRBV7-9 and TRBJ2-3; D is unclear. With 3 bases removed from V and 6 bases from J, the gap between germline ends came to 10 bases. This CDR3 region has 13 residues. Germline-derived CDR1 and CDR2 are SEHNR and FQNEAQ (reference sequence). The CDR3 loop reads CASSFPPSDTQYF. Here the CDR3 DNA reads TGTGCCAGCAGCTTCCCACCGTCGGATACGCAGTATTTT.

Comment on this clonotype: Possible read error: a much larger clone is one base away. The chain couples TRBV20-1 to TRBJ1-4; 9 nucleotides match TRBD1. The CDR3 sequence is 13 residues long. CDR1 and CDR2 (germline): DFQATT, SNEGSKA (reference sequence). Trimming cost V 6 bases and J 8 bases; bases outside gene matches: 7. The CDR3 loop reads CSARGQGREKLFF. In DNA, the CDR3 is TGCAGTGCAAGGGGACAGGGTCGGGAAAAACTGTTTTTT.

The chain employs TRBV7-2 and TRBJ2-3; TRBD2 aligns across 12 bases. Trimming took 5 bases from V and 2 from J; bases not matched to a gene: 8. The CDR3 sequence is 17 residues long. Germline lookup yields CDR1 SGHTA and CDR2 FQGNSA. The CDR3 sequence: CASSARLAGDYTDTQYF. The CDR3 bases are TGTGCCAGCAGCGCTAGACTAGCGGGGGATTACACAGATACGCAGTATTTT.

This clonotype was seen repeatedly, ten times or more. The chain recombines TRBV5-1 with TRBJ1-5, with 10 bases lining up with TRBD1. The CDR3 consists of 14 residues. The V segment lost 5 bases and the J segment 6 bases; nucleotides outside the gene matches: 5. The germline CDR1 and CDR2 sequences are SGHRS and YFSETQ. The CDR3 loop reads CASSWTGGIQPQHF. CDR3 bases: TGCGCCAGCAGTTGGACAGGGGGGATTCAGCCCCAGCATTTT. The full variable domain, completed using reference TRBV5-1 and TRBJ1-5, is KAGVTQTPRYLIKTRGQQVTLSCSPISGHRSVSWYQQTPGQGLQFLFEYFSETQRNKGNFPGRFSGRQFSNSRSEMNVSTLELGDSALYLCASSWTGGIQPQHFGDGTRLSIL.

This clonotype was recorded at least ten times. The CDR3 nucleotides are TGTGCCAGCAGCAAAGCGGTATCAAGTATCTCCTACGAGCAGTACTTC. Its translation is CASSKAVSSISYEQYF. V usage is TRBV21-1 and J usage is TRBJ2-7. TRBV21-1 is flagged as a pseudogene. The CDR3 loop spans 16 amino acids.

This clonotype was recorded many times. This chain links TRBV7-9 with TRBJ2-3; D remains ambiguous. The length of the CDR3 is 14 residues. In germline, CDR1 is SEHNR, CDR2 FQNEAQ (reference sequence). V lost 1 base and J lost 4, with 9 bases in between. The CDR3 DNA sequence: TGTGCCAGCAGCTTAGGTAGTCCCGCAGATACGCAGTATTTT. This sequence encodes CASSLGSPADTQYF.

This clonotype was found many times. This chain links TRBV20-1 with TRBJ2-7, with a weak D call TRBD1 (5 bases). The V gene's germline CDR1 is DFQATT and CDR2 SNEGSKA (reference sequence). The V gene lost 6 bases and the J gene lost 0 bases, with 12 bases spanning the gap. The CDR3 spans 13 residues. CDR3 residues: CSARQQSSYEQYF. CDR3 bases: TGCAGTGCCAGACAGCAGAGCTCCTACGAGCAGTACTTC.

To note about this clonotype: With a much larger clone just one base away, this may be a read error. The CDR3 does not close with the conserved phenylalanine or tryptophan, likely indicating a read error. The rearrangement uses TRBV7-9 and TRBJ2-1, with a possible D match to TRBD2 (5 bases). V was trimmed by 4 bases and J by 3 bases, leaving 13 bases between them. The germline V gene has CDR1 SEHNR and CDR2 FQNEAQ (reference sequence). The CDR3 length is 15 residues. CDR3 protein: CASSSPASRYNEQFL. In DNA form, the CDR3 reads TGTGCCAGCAGCTCTCCGGCTAGCCGCTACAATGAGCAGTTCCTC.

This clonotype was seen repeatedly, ten times or more. The chain couples TRBV28 to TRBJ2-6; no clear D gene. Trimming pared 8 bases from V and 0 bases from J, leaving 14 bases between. Germline V gene sequence: CDR1 MDHEN, CDR2 SYDVKM. This CDR3 comprises 16 residues. The CDR3 region has the DNA TGTGCCAGCTCTTCGCCCCCTCACTCTGGGGCCAACGTCCTGACTTTC. Translation gives CASSSPPHSGANVLTF.

This clonotype was picked up many times. The chain couples TRBV29-1 to TRBJ2-7; no firm D call. This CDR3 has 14 residues. Germline V CDR1 and CDR2: SQVTM, ANQGSEA. Trimming shortened V by 4 bases and J by 2 bases, and 15 bases separated the two germline ends. CDR3 in amino acids: CSVVGLDQAYEQYF. In DNA form, the CDR3 reads TGCAGCGTTGTTGGGCTAGACCAAGCCTACGAGCAGTACTTC.

This clonotype was seen repeatedly, ten times or more. V and J are TRBV6-5 and TRBJ1-5, with D hard to call. The germline V gene has CDR1 MNHEY and CDR2 SVGAGI. Trimming removed 5 bases from V and 9 bases from J, with 11 bases in between. The CDR3 runs 12 residues. CDR3 bases: TGTGCCAGCAGTGGTAGACAAGGGCCCCAGCATTTT. Translating it yields CASSGRQGPQHF.

This clonotype has at least ten counts. The gene calls are TRBV12-3 or TRBV12-4 and TRBJ2-3, with D tentatively TRBD2 (6 bases). There are 16 residues in the CDR3. The V end was cut by 5 bases, the J end by 0 bases, with 15 bases between. CDR3 protein: CASSLAGKISTDTQYF. The CDR3 DNA sequence: TGTGCCAGCAGTCTCGCGGGGAAAATTAGCACAGATACGCAGTATTTT.

This clonotype was observed many times. V and J are TRBV29-1 and TRBJ2-1, with a possible D match to TRBD1 (5 bases). The germline V gene encodes CDR1 SQVTM and CDR2 ANQGSEA. This CDR3 spans 13 amino acids. Trimming removed 2 bases from V and 6 bases from J, with 11 bases in between. CDR3 sequence (DNA): TGCAGCGTTGAATTGAGACAGATCAATGAGCAGTTCTTC. Translation gives CSVELRQINEQFF.

This clonotype appeared many times. This chain uses TRBV19 with TRBJ1-1, with 9 bases that match TRBD1. CDR1 is LNHDA, CDR2 SQIVND, per germline (reference sequence). The CDR3 length is 15 residues. J gave up 3 bases and V 4 bases, and 6 bases lay outside the gene matches. The CDR3 region is CASSRQGELHTEAFF. The CDR3 coding sequence is TGTGCCAGTAGTAGACAGGGGGAACTGCACACTGAAGCTTTCTTT. Supplemented by reference TRBV19 and TRBJ1-1, the full variable domain reads DGGITQSPKYLFRKEGQNVTLSCEQNLNHDAMYWYRQDPGQGLRLIYYSQIVNDFQKGDIAEGYSVSREKKESFPLTVTSAQKNPTAFYLCASSRQGELHTEAFFGQGTRLTVV.

There are many counts of this clonotype. The chain joins TRBV12-3 or TRBV12-4 to TRBJ1-2; D call uncertain. Trimming shortened V by 1 base and J by 4 bases, and 16 bases separated the two germline ends. The CDR3 has 16 amino acids. The CDR3 region is CASSLELPQSPYGYTF. The CDR3 coding sequence is TGTGCCAGCAGTTTAGAACTCCCTCAGTCTCCCTATGGCTACACCTTC.

The chain is built from TRBV29-1 and TRBJ2-3, with TRBD1 matching over 7 bases. Germline values: CDR1 SQVTM, CDR2 ANQGSEA. This CDR3 comprises 19 residues. The V and J ends lost 5 bases and 6 bases, in that order; junction bases with no gene match: 26. CDR3 nucleotide sequence: TGCAGCGTTAAAGCGTCAGGGGGAATTCTGATGGCACACACGGATACGCAGTATTTT. Protein product: CSVKASGGILMAHTDTQYF.

To note about this clonotype: A read error is possible here, since a much larger clone lies one base away. The chain joins TRBV28 to TRBJ2-3; D may be TRBD1 (5 bases). This CDR3 spans 15 amino acids. Germline V gene sequence: CDR1 MDHEN, CDR2 SYDVKM. V lost 5 bases, J lost 2 bases, and 14 bases lay in between. In DNA form, the CDR3 reads TGTGCCAGCAGTACGACAGATCCGTACACAGATACGCAGTATTTT. Translation gives CASSTTDPYTDTQYF.

At least ten counts were recorded for this clonotype. The gene calls are TRBV7-2 and TRBJ2-2, with a possible D match to TRBD1 (5 bases). From germline, CDR1 is SGHTA and CDR2 FQGNSA. Trimming took 11 bases from V and 0 from J, leaving 10 bases between them. The CDR3 length is 13 residues. CDR3 DNA sequence: TGTGCCGCACAGGAATCGAACACCGGGGAGCTGTTTTTT. This translates into CAAQESNTGELFF. The full variable domain, with the rest looked up from reference TRBV7-2 and TRBJ2-2, is GAGVSQSPSNKVTEKGKDVELRCDPISGHTALYWYRQSLGQGLEFLIYFQGNSAPDKSGLPSDRFSAERTGGSVSTLTIQRTQQEDSAVYLCAAQESNTGELFFGEGSRLTVL.

This clonotype was seen ten or more times. The V call is TRBV28, the J call TRBJ1-5, with D possibly matching TRBD1 (5 bases). V was trimmed by 3 bases and J by 4 bases, leaving 16 bases between them. In germline, CDR1 is MDHEN, CDR2 SYDVKM. The CDR3 length is 16 residues. The CDR3: CASSFGFQGINQPQHF. CDR3 DNA sequence: TGTGCCAGCAGTTTTGGGTTCCAGGGAATTAATCAGCCCCAGCATTTT.

This clonotype appeared many times. The rearrangement uses TRBV4-3 and TRBJ2-6; TRBD2 is a possible D gene (6 bases). This CDR3 contains 20 residues. The germline V and J ends were trimmed by 0 bases and 0 bases, with 18 bases remaining between them. The germline gives CDR1 LGHNA, CDR2 YSLEER. CDR3: CASSQEPMLGGSSGANVLTF. CDR3 coding DNA: TGCGCCAGCAGCCAAGAGCCCATGTTGGGGGGAAGCTCTGGGGCCAACGTCCTGACTTTC.

About this clonotype itself: Since a much larger clone is just one base distant, this may be a read error. The V and J genes are TRBV30 and TRBJ2-2; a weak D match, TRBD2 (5 bases). Germline values: CDR1 GTSNPN, CDR2 SVGIG (reference sequence). The CDR3 consists of 13 residues. The CDR3 sequence: CAWSASNSGELCF. The CDR3 DNA is TGTGCCTGGAGTGCTTCGAACTCCGGGGAGCTGTGTTTT.

This clonotype appeared many times. CDR3 sequence: CASSYGTEAFF. In DNA, the CDR3 is TGTGCCAGCAGTTATGGCACTGAAGCTTTCTTT. J is TRBJ1-1 and V is TRBV6-2 or TRBV6-3; D not resolved. This CDR3 comprises 11 residues. Germline V lookup: CDR1 MNHEY, CDR2 SVGEGT. Trimming removed 3 bases from V and 4 bases from J, with 3 bases in between.

The table lists this clonotype with many counts. The chain combines TRBV29-1 with TRBJ2-7; a weak D match, TRBD2 (6 bases). CDR1 is SQVTM, CDR2 ANQGSEA, per germline. The CDR3 has 12 residues. Trimming left V 4 bases short and J 4 bases short, with 11 bases between. The CDR3 sequence: CSVVLGRYEQYF. Written as DNA, the CDR3 is TGCAGCGTTGTGTTAGGGAGGTACGAGCAGTACTTC.

This clonotype was recorded many times. This chain links TRBV9 with TRBJ1-1; no reliable D call. The CDR3 totals 14 residues. The germline V gene has CDR1 SGDLS and CDR2 YYNGEE. Deletions cut 4 bases from V and 3 bases from J, with 13 bases between. The CDR3, as DNA: TGTGCCAGCAGCCCAAGCGACATGTACACTGAAGCTTTCTTT. Protein product: CASSPSDMYTEAFF. Using reference TRBV9 and TRBJ1-1 for the parts outside the CDR3, the full variable domain is DSGVTQTPKHLITATGQRVTLRCSPRSGDLSVYWYQQSLDQGLQFLIQYYNGEERAKGNILERFSAQQFPDLHSELNLSSLELGDSALYFCASSPSDMYTEAFFGQGTRLTVV.

For this clonotype: This may arise from a read error, as a much more abundant clone is one base away. The chain recombines TRBV7-9 with TRBJ1-6, with D tentatively TRBD1 (5 bases). CDR3 size: 15 residues. Trimming cost V 5 bases and J 9 bases, with 17 bases left between them. Germline V gene data show CDR1 as SEHNR and CDR2 as FQNEAQ (reference sequence). The CDR3 loop is CASSPRTRPSSPLHF. The CDR3 region has the DNA TGTGCCAGCAGCCCACGGACAAGGCCAAGTTCACCCCTCCACTTT.

Note on this clonotype: The junction departs from the called germline gene at one end, perhaps through a read error. The chain carries TRBV13 and TRBJ2-4, with D possibly called TRBD1 or TRBD2 (5 bases each). The CDR3 has 15 residues. Germline-derived CDR1 and CDR2 are PRHDT and FYEKMQ (reference sequence). In DNA form, the CDR3 reads TGTGCCAGCAGCTTAGCTCAGGGAGCCAAAAGCATTCAGTACTTC. It codes for CASSLAQGAKSIQYF.